The text below deals with one TCR beta chain. Its antigen remains unidentified. Both 60 Vbeta primers and 13 Jbeta primers went into the PCR. TCRdb's copy holds only in-frame clones and misses some; the assay was immunoSEQ multiplex PCR. The table includes 220,000 or so clones, around four fifths detected once. This sample was included in a study of cytomegalovirus exposure and HLA in healthy donors. Study-level results: Later analysis found that TCR beta chains associated with HLA were more clonally expanded than other, equally common chains. According to a later analysis, donors in an Asian-associated ancestry cluster reportedly had fewer N-insertions than the approximately 730-donor mean.

Germline V gene data show CDR1 as GTSNPN and CDR2 as SVGIG (reference sequence). V lost 3 bases to trimming and J lost 5 bases; unmatched junction nucleotides: 11. The CDR3 is made up of 15 amino acids. The receptor comes from a woman aged 35 to 49 in good health and CMV-seronegative. The rearrangement uses TRBV30 and TRBJ2-7; 9 bases align to TRBD1. Sequenced sample: PBMCs. CDR3 in amino acids: CAWSVPGQGMDEQYF. CDR3 DNA: TGTGCCTGGAGCGTTCCGGGACAGGGAATGGACGAGCAGTACTTC.